The 9 T cell receptor beta chains presented below share a single source sample, sequenced in a study of long-term antiretroviral therapy in people with HIV (dated by TCRdb to 2022 to 2024). Sequencing of the TRB variable region was done with the immunoSEQ hsTCRB v3.0 assay at survey level resolution. The clones in this table, taken by TCRdb from immuneACCESS, are in-frame only. Not every clone is retained; where verified, under half of the shortfall comes from an unresolved V gene, and the cause of the rest is unknown. Recorded for this sample are some 24,000 clones; roughly four fifths of them occurred a single time. The ten top clones hold 5.7% of the sample. The sequenced sample was unsorted PBMCs, obtained 4.4 years after starting antiretroviral therapy. These receptors were taken from a man aged 30 to 45 with HIV.

The chain joins TRBV12-5 to TRBJ1-1; D is ambiguous. The CDR3 covers 16 residues. The ends were cut back, 1 base at V and 0 bases at J, with 12 bases in the middle. The germline CDR1 and CDR2 sequences are LGHNT and FRNRAP. The CDR3 region has the DNA TGTGCTAGTGGTTTGGACCAGGAAATAGTGAACACTGAAGCTTTCTTT. Its translation is CASGLDQEIVNTEAFF.

This chain links TRBV5-4 with TRBJ1-1; 8 bases match TRBD1. This CDR3 comprises 14 residues. The V and J ends lost 4 bases and 0 bases, in that order; junction bases with no gene match: 2. The germline gives CDR1 SGHNT, CDR2 YYREEE (reference sequence). In DNA, the CDR3 is TGTGCCAGCAGCCGGGACAGGATGAACACTGAAGCTTTCTTT. Its translation is CASSRDRMNTEAFF.

CDR3: CASGLGVKDQPQHF. The CDR3 DNA is TGTGCTAGTGGCCTCGGGGTAAAGGATCAGCCCCAGCATTTT. The chain employs TRBV12-5 and TRBJ1-5; D ambiguous. The CDR3 consists of 14 residues. Germline V gene data show CDR1 as LGHNT and CDR2 as FRNRAP. V was pared by 6 bases and J by 5 bases, with 14 bases between.

By its share, this clone is medium-sized. This chain's CDR3 is CASSPLDAITSTDTQYF. The CDR3 DNA follows: TGTGCCAGCTCACCATTAGACGCCATAACGAGCACAGATACGCAGTATTTT. V and J are TRBV18 and TRBJ2-3; no clear D gene. Germline CDR1 reads KGHSH; CDR2 reads LQKENI. Trimming removed 2 bases from V and 0 bases from J, with 15 bases in between. The CDR3 spans 17 residues.

This clone was observed once. The CDR3 sequence: CASSKIDRAANEKLFF. CDR3 in DNA: TGTGCCAGCAGCAAGATAGATCGGGCGGCTAATGAAAAACTGTTTTTT. The chain combines TRBV5-6 with TRBJ1-4; D gene unclear. The CDR3 covers 16 residues. Between the trimmed V and J ends, which lost 4 bases and 3 bases, there was a span of 16 bases. CDR1 SGHDT and CDR2 YYEEEE come from the germline V gene.

V is TRBV2 and J is TRBJ1-1, with D maybe TRBD1 (5 bases). Germline CDR1 reads SNHLY; CDR2 reads FYNNEI. Deletions cut 2 bases from V and 3 bases from J, with 7 bases between. There are 13 residues in the CDR3. The CDR3 DNA sequence: TGTGCCAGCAGTGAAAGGGGATACACTGAAGCTTTCTTT. Translation: CASSERGYTEAFF.

This chain connects TRBV6-1 to TRBJ2-3; the D gene is possibly TRBD2 (6 bases). Germline-derived CDR1 and CDR2 are MNHNS and SASEGT. V was cut by 6 bases and J by 2 bases, with 15 bases left in between. The CDR3 contains 15 residues. The CDR3 coding sequence is TGTGCCAGCAGAGTCGGCCTAGCGCTCACAGATACGCAGTATTTT. Protein product: CASRVGLALTDTQYF.

CDR3 region: CASSYSRNRVTEAFF. In nucleotides, the CDR3 is TGTGCCAGCAGTTACTCGAGGAACAGGGTCACTGAAGCTTTCTTT. V gene TRBV6-5 combines with J gene TRBJ1-1; D might be TRBD1 (6 bases). Germline-derived CDR1 and CDR2 are MNHEY and SVGAGI. This CDR3 spans 15 amino acids. Trimming removed 0 bases from V and 4 bases from J, with 12 bases in between.

Only a few counts were recorded for this clone. V is TRBV7-9 and J is TRBJ1-1; possibly TRBD1 for D (5 bases). V lost 2 bases and J 0 bases, leaving 10 bases between the germline ends. There are 15 residues in the CDR3. Germline V CDR1 and CDR2: SEHNR, FQNEAQ (reference sequence). The chain's CDR3 is CASSLRQLMNTEAFF. In DNA, the CDR3 is TGTGCCAGCAGCTTAAGACAGCTCATGAACACTGAAGCTTTCTTT.